This entry lists 14 T cell receptor beta chains sequenced from one sample in a study of regulatory T cells in long-lasting Graves disease. This sample's time point: newly diagnosed GD, antithyroid drugs for less than 3 months. Construction of the TCR library relied on RNA isolated from PBMCs. Sequencing libraries for TCR beta were prepared with iRepertoire HTBI primers and Arm-PCR of CDR3 regions. Each CDR3 protein gets one entry after TCRdb re-called the multiplex PCR reads with MiXCR. The table shows around 470,000 distinct CDR3 sequences, with 13% to 15% occurring only once. Separately, the same data were catalogued under a study of T cells in Graves' hyperthyroidism and ophthalmopathy.

The source material was peripheral blood mononuclear cells (PBMCs), sampled at new diagnosis, from a patient treated with antithyroid drugs. Source of these receptors: a woman aged 50 to 60 with Graves disease.

This clonotype showed up many times. The chain couples TRBV28 to TRBJ2-3; TRBD2 matches 7 bases. Per the germline V gene, CDR1 is MDHEN and CDR2 is SYDVKM. The length of the CDR3 is 15 residues. J gave up 3 bases and V 2 bases, and 5 bases lay outside the gene matches. The CDR3 DNA reads as TGTGCCAGCAGTTTAGCGGGAGTTCGGACAGATACGCAGTATTTT. Its protein is CASSLAGVRTDTQYF.

Points on this clonotype: Just one base apart from a much larger clone, this may be a read error. This rearrangement joins TRBV28 to TRBJ2-7; D possibly corresponds to TRBD1 (5 bases). The CDR3 is made up of 14 amino acids. V was clipped by 8 bases and J by 0 bases, with 14 bases between them. Per germline, CDR1 MDHEN and CDR2 SYDVKM. The CDR3 loop reads CASDSIALSYEQYF. The CDR3 DNA reads TGTGCCAGCGACAGCATAGCACTCTCCTACGAGCAGTACTTC.

This clonotype was observed a few times. The V call is TRBV10-2, the J call TRBJ1-2, with D uncertain. V lost 7 bases and J lost 0, with 6 bases in between. Germline loops: CDR1 WSHSY, CDR2 SAAADI. This CDR3 is built from 12 residues. CDR3 in amino acids: CASNEANYGYTF. The CDR3 DNA reads as TGCGCCAGCAACGAAGCTAACTATGGCTACACCTTC.

This clonotype has just a few counts. A much more abundant neighbour one base away suggests this may be a read error. The chain carries TRBV12-3 or TRBV12-4 and TRBJ2-2; a possible D gene is TRBD2 (6 bases). V shed 4 bases and J shed 1 base, with 22 bases lying between them. The CDR3 is 19 residues long. The CDR3 DNA reads as TGTGCCAGCAGTTCAGCCTGGGGAGACCCGGGAGTGAACACCGGGGAGCTGTTTTTT. This gives the protein CASSSAWGDPGVNTGELFF.

The gene calls are TRBV29-1 and TRBJ2-1, with 7 positions matching TRBD2. The ends lost 7 bases at V and 6 bases at J; junction bases unmatched: 12. Germline-derived CDR1 and CDR2 are SQVTM and ANQGSEA. This CDR3 comprises 14 residues. DNA for the CDR3: TGCAGCGCGATGGGGCGGGAGTATCCCAATGAGCAGTTCTTC. Encoded protein: CSAMGREYPNEQFF.

The V and J genes are TRBV18 and TRBJ2-7, with 12 bases aligning to TRBD1. CDR3 size: 17 residues. From germline, CDR1 is KGHSH and CDR2 LQKENI. The V and J ends lost 3 bases and 6 bases, in that order; junction bases with no gene match: 12. CDR3 in amino acids: CASSPYLPGQGAFEQYF. In DNA, the CDR3 is TGTGCCAGCTCACCCTATTTACCGGGACAGGGGGCTTTCGAGCAGTACTTC.

At least ten counts were recorded for this clonotype. This rearrangement joins TRBV28 to TRBJ1-1, with a weak D call TRBD1 (5 bases). Deletions cut 5 bases from V and 4 bases from J, with 14 bases between. The germline gives CDR1 MDHEN, CDR2 SYDVKM. The CDR3 has 14 residues. The CDR3 bases are TGTGCCAGCAGTCCCGGGACGCCTATCACTGAAGCTTTCTTT. Translation gives CASSPGTPITEAFF.

This clonotype came up many times. The genes are TRBV11-1 and TRBJ1-4; 7 bases line up with TRBD1. The ends lost 5 bases at V and 6 bases at J; junction bases unmatched: 9. Germline CDR1 reads SGHAT; CDR2 reads FQDESV (reference sequence). This CDR3 region has 15 residues. For the CDR3, the DNA is TGTGCCAGCAGCCACGGACCAGGGGGATATGAAAAACTGTTTTTT. Protein: CASSHGPGGYEKLFF. The whole variable domain, filled in from reference TRBV11-1 and TRBJ1-4, reads EAEVAQSPRYKITEKSQAVAFWCDPISGHATLYWYRQILGQGPELLVQFQDESVVDDSQLPKDRFSAERLKGVDSTLKIQPAELGDSAMYLCASSHGPGGYEKLFFGSGTQLSVL.

The chain employs TRBV4-1 and TRBJ2-1; tentatively, D is TRBD2 (5 bases). The length of the CDR3 is 16 residues. V was pared by 4 bases and J by 5 bases, with 18 bases between. Per germline, CDR1 MGHRA and CDR2 YSYEKL. In DNA form, the CDR3 reads TGCGCCAGCAGCCCCGGACTGCAAAGTTCCCACAATGAGCAGTTCTTC. Translation gives CASSPGLQSSHNEQFF.

The rearrangement uses TRBV5-1 and TRBJ2-5; 7 bases align to TRBD1. The V and J ends lost 7 bases and 6 bases, in that order; junction bases with no gene match: 12. Germline V lookup: CDR1 SGHRS, CDR2 YFSETQ. This CDR3 is built from 14 residues. In DNA form, the CDR3 reads TGCGCCAGCGACCCAACAGGGGTGGGGCAGACCCAGTACTTC. This encodes CASDPTGVGQTQYF.

At least ten counts were recorded for this clonotype. The chain combines TRBV12-3 or TRBV12-4 with TRBJ2-7, with 7 positions matching TRBD1. CDR3 size: 15 residues. V shed 5 bases, J shed 2 bases, and the junction held 9 bases outside the gene matches. CDR3: CASSLTSGTAYEQYF. The DNA for the CDR3 is TGTGCCAGCAGTCTTACGTCCGGGACAGCCTACGAGCAGTACTTC.

The V gene is TRBV19, the J gene TRBJ2-1; 9 bases fit TRBD2. With 0 bases clipped from V and 1 base from J, the junction kept 1 base outside the gene matches. The CDR3 extends over 16 amino acids. The V gene's germline CDR1 is LNHDA and CDR2 SQIVND (reference sequence). The CDR3 region is CASSIDSGSSYNEQFF. The CDR3 coding sequence is TGTGCCAGTAGTATAGATAGCGGGAGTTCCTACAATGAGCAGTTCTTC.

V usage is TRBV13 and J usage is TRBJ1-1, with D uncertain. The V and J ends lost 7 bases and 0 bases respectively, with 9 bases between them. Germline CDR1 reads PRHDT; CDR2 reads FYEKMQ (reference sequence). The CDR3 has 13 residues. For the CDR3, the DNA is TGTGCCAGCACCCCCAGAATGAACACTGAAGCTTTCTTT. Translating it yields CASTPRMNTEAFF. Combining the CDR3 with reference TRBV13 and TRBJ1-1 gives the whole variable domain AAGVIQSPRHLIKEKRETATLKCYPIPRHDTVYWYQQGPGQDPQFLISFYEKMQSDKGSIPDRFSAQQFSDYHSELNMSSLELGDSALYFCASTPRMNTEAFFGQGTRLTVV.

The table lists this clonotype with many counts. V is TRBV11-1 and J is TRBJ1-2; no reliable D call. The germline V and J ends were trimmed by 5 bases and 5 bases, with 9 bases remaining between them. Germline assignment: CDR1 SGHAT and CDR2 FQDESV (reference sequence). The CDR3 has 12 residues. For the CDR3, the DNA is TGTGCCAGCAGCCACCGGGCTTATGGCTACACCTTC. Protein product: CASSHRAYGYTF.